One sample yielded the 24 T cell receptor beta chains listed below, sequenced in a study of blood T cell repertoires in COVID-19. Assay used: immunoSEQ multiplex PCR; TCRdb lists only in-frame clones, some missing. Of some 140,000 clones detected, roughly 90% appear once; the ten largest clones hold more than 15%. Sequencing input: peripheral blood. The receptors derive from a man in his fifties with active or convalescent COVID-19.

This chain connects TRBV2 to TRBJ2-1, with TRBD1 as a possible D gene (6 bases). The V end lost 7 bases, the J end lost 0 bases, and 16 bases lay between the germline ends. CDR3 length: 16 amino acids. Germline CDR1 reads SNHLY; CDR2 reads FYNNEI. CDR3 residues: CASTEQGWVSYNEQFF. The CDR3 region has the DNA TGTGCCAGCACCGAACAGGGATGGGTCTCCTACAATGAGCAGTTCTTC.

The chain has TRBV14 and TRBJ2-7; D is perhaps TRBD1 (5 bases). CDR1 is SGHDN, CDR2 FVKESK, per germline. The V end lost 1 base, the J end lost 6 bases, and 16 bases lay between the germline ends. The CDR3 spans 15 residues. CDR3 bases: TGTGCCAGCAGCCAAGTAAGGGGTACCCTCGGCGAGCAGTACTTC. Amino acids: CASSQVRGTLGEQYF.

V usage is TRBV25-1 and J usage is TRBJ2-3; 7 positions match TRBD1. The germline gives CDR1 MGHDK, CDR2 SYGVNS. Trimming at V came to 5 bases and at J to 1 base, leaving 9 bases not matched to a gene. CDR3 length: 16 amino acids. The CDR3: CASSPPTGQRTDTQYF. In nucleotides, the CDR3 is TGTGCCAGCAGTCCCCCAACGGGACAGCGCACAGATACGCAGTATTTT.

The V and J genes are TRBV4-2 and TRBJ2-3; 7 nucleotides match TRBD2. V trimming: 4 bases; J trimming: 1 base; junction bases outside the gene matches: 8. The germline V gene encodes CDR1 LGHNA and CDR2 YNFKEQ. This CDR3 spans 16 amino acids. The CDR3 region is CASSRNLAEGTDTQYF. CDR3 DNA: TGTGCCAGCAGCCGAAACCTAGCGGAAGGCACAGATACGCAGTATTTT.

This sequence joins TRBV6-1 and TRBJ1-2; D perhaps matches TRBD1 (5 bases). The V gene lost 2 bases and the J gene lost 3 bases, with 19 bases spanning the gap. The CDR3 covers 17 residues. CDR1 is MNHNS and CDR2 is SASEGT in the germline V gene. The CDR3 loop reads CASSEIGVGRGDYGYTF. The CDR3, as DNA: TGTGCCAGCAGTGAAATTGGGGTTGGGAGGGGAGACTATGGCTACACCTTC.

The chain has TRBV7-2 and TRBJ1-5; TRBD1 matches at 7 bases. J was trimmed by 5 bases and V by 2 bases; bases with no gene match: 6. The length of the CDR3 is 15 residues. The germline gives CDR1 SGHTA, CDR2 FQGNSA. The CDR3, as DNA: TGTGCCAGCAGCTTAATGACAGGGCCCGATCAGCCCCAGCATTTT. Its translation: CASSLMTGPDQPQHF.

V and J are TRBV19 and TRBJ2-2; tentative D call: TRBD1 (5 bases). CDR1 and CDR2 from the germline V gene are LNHDA and SQIVND (reference sequence). Deletions cut 5 bases from V and 7 bases from J, with 8 bases between. The CDR3 contains 12 residues. As DNA, the CDR3 is TGTGCCAGTAGTGTACAGGTCGGGGAGCTGTTTTTT. This translates into CASSVQVGELFF.

The genes are TRBV7-2 and TRBJ2-5, with D possibly TRBD1 on 5 matching bases. The CDR3 loop spans 13 amino acids. CDR1 SGHTA and CDR2 FQGNSA come from the germline V gene. V lost 7 bases to trimming and J lost 2 bases, with 11 bases between them. The CDR3 DNA reads TGTGCCAGCAACAGGCTGAATCAAGAGACCCAGTACTTC. Residues: CASNRLNQETQYF.

The chain recombines TRBV3-1 (or the pseudogene TRBV3-2) with TRBJ2-6; 8 positions match TRBD1. The CDR3 spans 16 residues. Trimming took 5 bases from V and 1 from J; bases not matched to a gene: 4. The germline CDR1 and CDR2 sequences are LGHDT and YNNKEL (reference sequence). The CDR3 sequence is CASSGRTGSGANVLTF. The CDR3 nucleotides read TGTGCCAGCAGCGGAAGGACAGGGTCTGGGGCCAACGTCCTGACTTTC.

The rearrangement uses TRBV19 and TRBJ2-5; D may be TRBD1 (5 bases). The V end was cut by 5 bases, the J end by 5 bases, with 15 bases between. The CDR3 loop spans 14 amino acids. The germline V gene has CDR1 LNHDA and CDR2 SQIVND (reference sequence). The CDR3 DNA follows: TGTGCCAGTAGTGTTCCAGGGTATTTGGAGACCCAGTACTTC. It yields the protein CASSVPGYLETQYF.

This sequence joins TRBV20-1 and TRBJ2-1; perhaps TRBD1 as D (6 bases). V lost 3 bases to trimming and J lost 5 bases, with 14 bases between them. Germline CDR1 is DFQATT and CDR2 is SNEGSKA (reference sequence). CDR3 length: 14 amino acids. CDR3 DNA: TGCAGTGCTAGTGGACAGTGGGTTAACAATGAGCAGTTCTTC. Translation: CSASGQWVNNEQFF.

The rearrangement links TRBV5-6 to TRBJ2-1, with D hard to call. Germline V gives CDR1 SGHDT, CDR2 YYEEEE. V lost 0 bases and J lost 3, with 10 bases in between. There are 15 residues in the CDR3. CDR3 DNA sequence: TGTGCCAGCAGCTTGGGTTGGGCCTACTACAATGAGCAGTTCTTC. Translation gives CASSLGWAYYNEQFF.

This chain links TRBV18 with TRBJ2-1; maybe TRBD1 (6 bases). Germline CDR1 is KGHSH and CDR2 is LQKENI. The CDR3 is made up of 15 amino acids. Trimming left V 9 bases short and J 0 bases short, with 15 bases between. The CDR3 is CASHKETGSYNEQFF. Here the CDR3 DNA reads TGTGCCAGTCATAAGGAGACAGGCTCCTACAATGAGCAGTTCTTC.

This chain uses TRBV19 with TRBJ1-1, with TRBD1 matching 8 bases. The V gene's germline CDR1 is LNHDA and CDR2 SQIVND (reference sequence). The CDR3 sequence is 17 residues long. Trimming cost V 0 bases and J 2 bases; bases outside gene matches: 8. CDR3 sequence reads: CASSIDPDREENTEAFF. The DNA of the CDR3 is TGTGCCAGTAGTATAGATCCGGACAGGGAAGAAAACACTGAAGCTTTCTTT.

This clone has only a few counts. This sequence joins TRBV29-1 and TRBJ2-5; a weak D match, TRBD1 (6 bases). V dropped 7 bases and J dropped 1 base, with 10 bases sitting between them. CDR1 and CDR2 (germline): SQVTM, ANQGSEA. The CDR3 sequence is 12 residues long. The CDR3 region has the DNA TGCAGCGCAGGACAGACCCAAGAGACCCAGTACTTC. Protein sequence: CSAGQTQETQYF.

The chain links TRBV5-1 to TRBJ2-5; tentatively, D is TRBD1 (5 bases). V gave up 1 base and J gave up 6 bases, with 16 bases separating them. The CDR3 has 15 amino acids. The germline gives CDR1 SGHRS, CDR2 YFSETQ. CDR3 in amino acids: CASSLSLGDRKTQYF. The CDR3 DNA reads as TGCGCCAGCAGCTTGAGTCTAGGGGATCGAAAGACCCAGTACTTC.

The V gene is TRBV4-2, the J gene TRBJ2-5; the match to TRBD2 covers 12 bases. The length of the CDR3 is 16 residues. CDR1 LGHNA and CDR2 YNFKEQ come from the germline V gene. The ends lost 4 bases at V and 4 bases at J; junction bases unmatched: 7. CDR3 loop: CASSPRLAGDTETQYF. The CDR3, as DNA: TGTGCCAGCAGCCCTAGACTAGCGGGGGACACAGAGACCCAGTACTTC.

The chain has TRBV28 and TRBJ1-2; 9 positions agree with TRBD1. V dropped 6 bases and J dropped 4; count of bases not matched to a gene: 6. Germline V gives CDR1 MDHEN, CDR2 SYDVKM. The CDR3 totals 14 residues. The CDR3 region has the DNA TGTGCCAGCAGGTCGGGACAGGGTACCTATGGCTACACCTTC. Residues: CASRSGQGTYGYTF.

This clone has only a few counts. J is TRBJ1-4 and V is TRBV29-1; 8 nucleotides line up with TRBD1. J lost 3 bases, V lost 4 bases, and 4 bases had no gene match. The CDR3 consists of 14 residues. CDR1 and CDR2 (germline): SQVTM, ANQGSEA. The CDR3 coding sequence is TGCAGCGTTGGCGGACAGGGTTCTAATGAAAAACTGTTTTTT. Protein: CSVGGQGSNEKLFF.

This rearrangement joins TRBV23-1 to TRBJ2-1, with D tentatively TRBD1 (6 bases). TRBV23-1 has ORF status, its function being uncertain. This CDR3 region has 18 residues. V was pared by 4 bases and J by 3 bases, with 22 bases between. Written as DNA, the CDR3 is TGCGCCAGCAGTCGGGACATTTGTGCCGGGACAAGCTACAATGAGCAGTTCTTC. Translating gives CASSRDICAGTSYNEQFF.

The chain employs TRBV6-6 and TRBJ2-7, with 7 bases that match TRBD2. This CDR3 comprises 13 residues. The J segment lost 6 bases and the V segment lost 6 bases, leaving 8 bases of the junction unmatched. Germline V CDR1 and CDR2: MNHNY, SVGAGI (reference sequence). Written as DNA, the CDR3 is TGTGCCAGCAGACGGACTAGTTCGGGCGAGCAGTACTTC. Protein product: CASRRTSSGEQYF.

The rearrangement joins TRBV7-2 to TRBJ2-5; the match to TRBD1 covers 10 bases. This CDR3 contains 14 residues. Trimming at V came to 7 bases and at J to 4 bases, leaving 6 bases not matched to a gene. Germline assignment: CDR1 SGHTA and CDR2 FQGNSA. CDR3 sequence: CASTMTGGAETQYF. CDR3 nucleotides: TGTGCCAGCACAATGACAGGGGGCGCAGAGACCCAGTACTTC.

In its sample, this clone was seen once. The CDR3 loop reads CASSLGGQGRNEQYF. CDR3 bases: TGTGCCAGCAGTTTAGGGGGACAGGGGCGGAACGAGCAGTACTTC. V and J are TRBV28 and TRBJ2-7; 10 positions match TRBD1. Germline V gene sequence: CDR1 MDHEN, CDR2 SYDVKM. J was trimmed by 5 bases and V by 2 bases; bases with no gene match: 6. There are 15 residues in the CDR3.

This clone was counted between two and nine times. The chain combines TRBV3-1 (or the pseudogene TRBV3-2) with TRBJ2-7; D not resolved. Germline loops: CDR1 LGHDT, CDR2 YNNKEL (reference sequence). V lost 0 bases to trimming and J lost 2 bases, with 11 bases between them. The CDR3 loop spans 15 amino acids. The CDR3 nucleotides are TGTGCCAGCAGCCAAGACCCACAGTCTCCCTACGAGCAGTACTTC. As protein: CASSQDPQSPYEQYF.